The 3 T cell receptor beta chains reported below all come from one sample, sequenced in a study of early T cells in non-severe SARS-CoV-2 infection. TCRdb independently ran MiXCR on the 5' RACE reads; one entry per CDR3 protein. Among approximately 22,000 distinct CDR3 sequences listed, approximately 4.8% were seen once. The sequenced sample consisted of whole blood. All receptors derive from an adult who was a healthcare worker with PCR-confirmed SARS-CoV-2 infection or an uninfected control (not recorded which).

This clonotype is medium-sized (0.01 to 0.1%) by share. The gene calls are TRBV2 and TRBJ1-4, with TRBD1 identical over 11 bases. J was trimmed by 8 bases and V by 7 bases; bases with no gene match: 9. Looked up from germline, CDR1 is SNHLY and CDR2 is FYNNEI. The CDR3 consists of 15 residues. The CDR3 DNA sequence: TGTGCCAGCAAGGGTACGGACAGGGGGCGGGAAAAACTGTTTTTT. It yields the protein CASKGTDRGREKLFF.

V and J are TRBV6-2 or TRBV6-3 and TRBJ2-1, with D possibly matching TRBD2 (6 bases). V lost 2 bases and J 4 bases, leaving 12 bases between the germline ends. Germline V CDR1 and CDR2: MNHEY, SVGEGT. This CDR3 is 15 amino acids long. CDR3 sequence: CASSYGGAGYNEQFF. The CDR3 nucleotides read TGTGCCAGCAGTTACGGCGGGGCGGGGTACAATGAGCAGTTCTTC.

This clonotype was seen ten or more times. The V and J genes are TRBV7-9 and TRBJ2-3; D is possibly TRBD1 or TRBD2 (5 bases each). The CDR3 extends over 13 amino acids. Deletions cut 4 bases from V and 4 bases from J, with 9 bases between. Germline V lookup: CDR1 SEHNR, CDR2 FQNEAQ (reference sequence). The CDR3, as DNA: TGTGCCAGCAGCTCGAGAGGGGCAGATACGCAGTATTTT. Protein sequence: CASSSRGADTQYF.